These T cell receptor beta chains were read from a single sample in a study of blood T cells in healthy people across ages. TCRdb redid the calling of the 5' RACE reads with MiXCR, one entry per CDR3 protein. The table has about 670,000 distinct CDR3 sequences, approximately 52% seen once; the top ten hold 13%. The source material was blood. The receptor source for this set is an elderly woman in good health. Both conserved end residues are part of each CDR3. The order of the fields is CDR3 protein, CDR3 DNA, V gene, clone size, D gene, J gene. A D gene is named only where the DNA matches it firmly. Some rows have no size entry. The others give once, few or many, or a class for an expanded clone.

CDR3 protein: CASSLSGGGTYEQYF
CDR3 DNA: TGTGCCAGCAGTTTATCCGGCGGGGGAACCTACGAGCAGTACTTC
V gene: TRBV28
clone size: .
D gene: TRBD2
J gene: TRBJ2-7

CDR3 protein: CSASPLADGEQFF
CDR3 DNA: TGCAGTGCTAGTCCGCTAGCGGACGGAGAGCAGTTCTTC
V gene: TRBV20-1
clone size: many
D gene: TRBD2
J gene: TRBJ2-1

CDR3 protein: CASSPRQILTYEQYF
CDR3 DNA: TGTGCCAGCAGCCCCCGACAGATCCTCACCTACGAGCAGTACTTC
V gene: TRBV5-6
clone size: .
D gene: .
J gene: TRBJ2-7

CDR3 protein: CAISESSPDEQYF
CDR3 DNA: TGTGCCATCAGTGAGTCCTCGCCGGACGAGCAGTACTTC
V gene: TRBV10-3
clone size: .
D gene: .
J gene: TRBJ2-7

CDR3 protein: CASSFRAGTGEFGNTEAFF
CDR3 DNA: TGTGCCAGCAGCTTCCGAGCCGGGACAGGGGAATTTGGGAACACTGAAGCTTTCTTT
V gene: TRBV9
clone size: few
D gene: TRBD1
J gene: TRBJ1-1

CDR3 protein: CATKGPGADTQYF
CDR3 DNA: TGTGCCACCAAGGGCCCAGGAGCAGATACGCAGTATTTT
V gene: TRBV24-1
clone size: .
D gene: .
J gene: TRBJ2-3

CDR3 protein: CASSFGVAKNIQYF
CDR3 DNA: TGTGCCAGCAGTTTTGGTGTGGCCAAAAACATTCAGTACTTC
V gene: TRBV12-3/TRBV12-4
clone size: .
D gene: .
J gene: TRBJ2-4

CDR3 protein: CASSLRGIGTDTQYF
CDR3 DNA: TGTGCCAGCAGCTTAAGGGGGATCGGCACAGATACGCAGTATTTT
V gene: TRBV11-2
clone size: few
D gene: .
J gene: TRBJ2-3

CDR3 protein: CASSSPRTGSAFF
CDR3 DNA: TGTGCCAGCAGCTCCCCCCGAACAGGTTCGGCTTTCTTT
V gene: TRBV11-2
clone size: few
D gene: .
J gene: TRBJ1-1

CDR3 protein: CASSLNRGPKETQYF
CDR3 DNA: TGTGCCAGCAGCTTAAATAGGGGACCCAAAGAGACCCAGTACTTC
V gene: TRBV7-9
clone size: .
D gene: .
J gene: TRBJ2-5

CDR3 protein: CSVEIRGGRVEQFF
CDR3 DNA: TGCAGCGTTGAAATCCGGGGGGGCCGGGTAGAGCAGTTCTTC
V gene: TRBV29-1
clone size: .
D gene: TRBD2
J gene: TRBJ2-1

CDR3 protein: CASSVVGGPYNEQFF
CDR3 DNA: TGTGCCAGCAGCGTAGTTGGGGGGCCCTACAATGAGCAGTTCTTC
V gene: TRBV9
clone size: many
D gene: .
J gene: TRBJ2-1

CDR3 protein: CSARGIGGNQPQHF
CDR3 DNA: TGCAGTGCTAGAGGGATCGGGGGCAATCAGCCCCAGCATTTT
V gene: TRBV20-1
clone size: many
D gene: .
J gene: TRBJ1-5

CDR3 protein: CAITGTGDGEQYF
CDR3 DNA: TGTGCCATAACCGGGACAGGGGACGGCGAGCAGTACTTC
V gene: TRBV10-3
clone size: .
D gene: TRBD1
J gene: TRBJ2-7

CDR3 protein: CSASFLAASYEQYF
CDR3 DNA: TGCAGTGCTAGCTTCTTAGCGGCCTCCTACGAGCAGTACTTC
V gene: TRBV20-1
clone size: many
D gene: .
J gene: TRBJ2-7

CDR3 protein: CASSSSGSPNEQFF
CDR3 DNA: TGTGCCAGCAGTTCCAGCGGGAGTCCCAATGAGCAGTTCTTC
V gene: TRBV28
clone size: .
D gene: TRBD2
J gene: TRBJ2-1

CDR3 protein: CSARELERLNTEAFF
CDR3 DNA: TGCAGTGCTAGAGAGTTGGAACGGCTGAACACTGAAGCTTTCTTT
V gene: TRBV20-1
clone size: .
D gene: .
J gene: TRBJ1-1

CDR3 protein: CSAGKAGANVLTF
CDR3 DNA: TGCAGTGCTGGGAAGGCTGGGGCCAACGTCCTGACTTTC
V gene: TRBV20-1
clone size: few
D gene: .
J gene: TRBJ2-6

CDR3 protein: CSVVQSYEQYF
CDR3 DNA: TGCAGCGTTGTACAGTCCTACGAGCAGTACTTC
V gene: TRBV29-1
clone size: .
D gene: .
J gene: TRBJ2-7

CDR3 protein: CASSADSLRSQPQHF
CDR3 DNA: TGTGCCAGCAGCGCGGACAGTTTACGGAGTCAGCCCCAGCATTTT
V gene: TRBV12-3/TRBV12-4
clone size: .
D gene: .
J gene: TRBJ1-5

CDR3 protein: CASSFNRDNEQFF
CDR3 DNA: TGTGCCAGCAGCTTTAATCGGGACAATGAGCAGTTCTTC
V gene: TRBV7-2
clone size: .
D gene: .
J gene: TRBJ2-1

CDR3 protein: CATFRTERSANYGYTF
CDR3 DNA: TGTGCCACCTTTAGGACAGAAAGATCAGCTAACTATGGCTACACCTTC
V gene: TRBV6-2/TRBV6-3
clone size: .
D gene: .
J gene: TRBJ1-2

CDR3 protein: CSARDPAKNIQYF
CDR3 DNA: TGCAGTGCTAGAGACCCAGCCAAAAACATTCAGTACTTC
V gene: TRBV20-1
clone size: .
D gene: .
J gene: TRBJ2-4

CDR3 protein: CASSVAPAGGPNHPNTGELFF
CDR3 DNA: TGTGCCAGCAGCGTAGCCCCGGCCGGGGGCCCAAACCATCCGAACACCGGGGAGCTGTTTTTT
V gene: TRBV9
clone size: .
D gene: .
J gene: TRBJ2-2

CDR3 protein: CASSPGGRIYNEQFF
CDR3 DNA: TGTGCCAGCAGCCCCGGTGGGCGAATCTACAATGAGCAGTTCTTC
V gene: TRBV7-6
clone size: many
D gene: .
J gene: TRBJ2-1

CDR3 protein: CASSSQGADTQYF
CDR3 DNA: TGTGCCAGCAGCTCTCAGGGCGCAGATACGCAGTATTTT
V gene: TRBV12-3/TRBV12-4
clone size: many
D gene: .
J gene: TRBJ2-3

CDR3 protein: CASSYQTGIYEQYF
CDR3 DNA: TGTGCCAGCAGTTACCAGACGGGTATTTACGAGCAGTACTTC
V gene: TRBV6-5
clone size: once
D gene: .
J gene: TRBJ2-7

CDR3 protein: CASTETGGVAEAFF
CDR3 DNA: TGTGCCAGCACCGAGACAGGGGGCGTCGCTGAAGCTTTCTTT
V gene: TRBV28
clone size: .
D gene: TRBD1
J gene: TRBJ1-1

CDR3 protein: CASSLEAGGTNNEQFF
CDR3 DNA: TGTGCCAGCAGCTTAGAGGCGGGGGGAACAAACAATGAGCAGTTCTTC
V gene: TRBV7-3
clone size: many
D gene: TRBD2
J gene: TRBJ2-1

CDR3 protein: CASRMAGVPFGAKNIQYF
CDR3 DNA: TGTGCCAGTAGGATGGCGGGAGTACCGTTCGGAGCCAAAAACATTCAGTACTTC
V gene: TRBV19
clone size: many
D gene: TRBD2
J gene: TRBJ2-4

CDR3 protein: CASTVGLAGGGYEQYF
CDR3 DNA: TGCGCCAGCACCGTGGGACTAGCGGGAGGTGGGTACGAGCAGTACTTC
V gene: TRBV5-1
clone size: few
D gene: TRBD2
J gene: TRBJ2-7

CDR3 protein: CSVFIGGRMNTEAFF
CDR3 DNA: TGCAGCGTCTTCATCGGAGGACGAATGAACACTGAAGCTTTCTTT
V gene: TRBV29-1
clone size: .
D gene: .
J gene: TRBJ1-1

CDR3 protein: CASSPGAWAVAREAHNEQFF
CDR3 DNA: TGTGCCAGCAGTCCTGGGGCCTGGGCGGTTGCGCGGGAGGCTCACAATGAGCAGTTCTTC
V gene: TRBV27
clone size: .
D gene: TRBD2
J gene: TRBJ2-1

CDR3 protein: CASSVAGDYEQYF
CDR3 DNA: TGTGCCAGCAGCGTCGCCGGGGACTACGAGCAGTACTTC
V gene: TRBV12-3/TRBV12-4
clone size: .
D gene: .
J gene: TRBJ2-7

CDR3 protein: CASSLHGTADQFF
CDR3 DNA: TGTGCCAGCAGTTTGCATGGGACCGCGGACCAGTTCTTC
V gene: TRBV12-3/TRBV12-4
clone size: .
D gene: .
J gene: TRBJ2-1

CDR3 protein: CASSLRASGSSYNEQFF
CDR3 DNA: TGTGCCAGCAGCTTAAGGGCAAGCGGCAGCTCCTACAATGAGCAGTTCTTC
V gene: TRBV7-9
clone size: .
D gene: .
J gene: TRBJ2-1